This T cell receptor (beta chain) was sequenced during a study of metastatic and nonmetastatic thyroid tumors. Study in general: The comparison covered peripheral blood and tumor or nodule tissue in malignant and benign thyroid patients.

This clone was picked up many times. Its antigen is unknown. The CDR3 is made up of 15 amino acids. Trimming cost V 3 bases and J 8 bases; bases outside gene matches: 7. Looked up from germline, CDR1 is MNHEY and CDR2 is SMNVEV (reference sequence). None of the patients had undergone any treatment ahead of thyroid surgery. Findings and limits, study-wide: The study reportedly found significantly higher TCR beta diversity in malignant thyroid tumors than benign nodules, in blood and tumor.

In the study's own analysis: A classifier of distant metastasis in papillary thyroid cancer was built from CDR3 differences (across clinicopathological groups). TCRdb re-called the PCR reads through MiXCR. The V and J calls were not made by the authors but by TCRdb's processing. The repertoire holds some 46,000 clones, about 22% seen once, with around 3% in the top ten. The V call is TRBV27, the J call TRBJ2-1; 10 bases line up with TRBD2. This clonotype was sampled from a male donor with papillary thyroid cancer or a benign thyroid nodule (not recorded which). Some clones in this sample may be carry-over from other donors' samples. The material sequenced was blood. The CDR3 loop reads CASSFPSGSIDEQFF. DNA for the CDR3: TGTGCCAGCAGTTTTCCTAGCGGGAGTATCGATGAGCAGTTCTTC.